This T cell receptor beta chain was captured by sequencing in a study of control samples from healthy donors and cancer patients. The V end lost 5 bases, the J end lost 0 bases, and 14 bases lay between the germline ends. The CDR3 extends over 16 amino acids. Germline CDR1 LNHDA, CDR2 SQIVND (reference sequence). Here immunoSEQ multiplex PCR was the method, and the copy in TCRdb shows in-frame clones only, minus some. This sample yields tens of thousands of clones, of which 90% to 95% are seen a single time; roughly 14% belongs to the top ten. This clone was picked up one time. The receptor's source is a man aged 25 to 45 in good health. The chain employs TRBV19 and TRBJ2-1, with D perhaps matching TRBD1 or TRBD2 (5 bases each). Sequencing input: blood. The CDR3, as DNA: TGTGCCAGTAGTGACTATGTGGGGGTCTCCTACAATGAGCAGTTCTTC. It codes for CASSDYVGVSYNEQFF.